The 27 T cell receptor beta chains reported below all come from one sample, sequenced in a study of OX40 agonist ivuxolimab in advanced cancers. Libraries were prepared by immunoSEQ multiplex PCR; TCRdb keeps only in-frame clonotypes and omits some of them. Among roughly 80,000 clones listed, roughly 91% were seen once. The material was CD4+ or CD8+ T cells sorted from blood, obtained in a trial of the OX40 agonist ivuxolimab. These receptors were taken from an adult with an advanced solid tumor such as melanoma, head and neck, liver or kidney cancer.

The chain couples TRBV19 to TRBJ1-1; D is possibly TRBD1 (6 bases). This CDR3 comprises 17 residues. CDR1 and CDR2 from the germline V gene are LNHDA and SQIVND (reference sequence). V dropped 5 bases and J dropped 2 bases, with 21 bases sitting between them. CDR3 bases: TGTGCCAGTAGTCCAGACCGTTGGCAGGGGATAAACACTGAAGCTTTCTTT. The encoded protein is CASSPDRWQGINTEAFF.

This chain uses TRBV28 with TRBJ2-1, with a possible D match to TRBD1 (7 bases). The germline CDR1 and CDR2 sequences are MDHEN and SYDVKM. V lost 6 bases and J 5 bases, leaving 20 bases between the germline ends. This CDR3 region has 16 residues. CDR3 loop: CASSPRGRGLNNEQFF. CDR3 DNA sequence: TGTGCCAGCAGCCCGCGGGGAAGGGGGCTTAACAATGAGCAGTTCTTC.

The genes are TRBV7-6 and TRBJ2-7; 7 bases fit TRBD2. With 2 bases clipped from V and 6 bases from J, the junction kept 13 bases outside the gene matches. The germline V gene encodes CDR1 SGHVS and CDR2 FNYEAQ. The CDR3 is made up of 16 amino acids. The CDR3 region is CASSLTVRSSGAEQYF. CDR3 coding DNA: TGTGCCAGCAGCTTAACGGTACGGTCTAGCGGTGCCGAGCAGTACTTC.

This clone has only one observation. The chain employs TRBV2 and TRBJ2-2, with D perhaps matching TRBD2 (6 bases). Germline V gene lookup returns CDR1 SNHLY and CDR2 FYNNEI. The CDR3 loop spans 13 amino acids. The V end lost 6 bases, the J end lost 4 bases, and 9 bases lay between the germline ends. Here the CDR3 DNA reads TGTGCCAGCAGGGGGGACTTCACCGGGGAGCTGTTTTTT. Translating gives CASRGDFTGELFF.

V and J are TRBV4-2 and TRBJ2-1; TRBD2 matches at 10 bases. The germline V gene encodes CDR1 LGHNA and CDR2 YNFKEQ. CDR3 length: 18 amino acids. Germline trimming cut 0 bases from V and 6 bases from J; bases unmatched to any gene: 11. CDR3 sequence (DNA): TGTGCCAGCAGCCAAGATCCCCTCACACTAGCGGGGTTCAATGAGCAGTTCTTC. The encoded protein is CASSQDPLTLAGFNEQFF.

There are a few counts of this clone. V is TRBV5-1 and J is TRBJ2-7; D is perhaps TRBD1 (6 bases). Trimming took off 4 bases at V and 2 bases at J, with 13 bases between the two ends. Per germline, CDR1 SGHRS and CDR2 YFSETQ. The CDR3 sequence is 14 residues long. CDR3: CASSLQGGAYEQYF. The DNA of the CDR3 is TGCGCCAGCAGCCTGCAAGGGGGAGCCTACGAGCAGTACTTC.

The genes are TRBV5-1 and TRBJ2-2, with 8 bases matching TRBD1. CDR3 length equals 14 residues. Per the germline V gene, CDR1 is SGHRS and CDR2 is YFSETQ. V dropped 6 bases and J dropped 4; count of bases not matched to a gene: 5. The CDR3 nucleotides are TGCGCCAGCAATCCCACAGGGGGCACCGGGGAGCTGTTTTTT. Amino acids: CASNPTGGTGELFF. The whole variable domain, remainder taken from reference TRBV5-1 and TRBJ2-2, is KAGVTQTPRYLIKTRGQQVTLSCSPISGHRSVSWYQQTPGQGLQFLFEYFSETQRNKGNFPGRFSGRQFSNSRSEMNVSTLELGDSALYLCASNPTGGTGELFFGEGSRLTVL.

J is TRBJ1-2 and V is TRBV2; D is possibly TRBD1 (5 bases). CDR1 SNHLY and CDR2 FYNNEI come from the germline V gene. The CDR3 has 14 amino acids. The V end was cut by 3 bases, the J end by 3 bases, with 11 bases between. CDR3 residues: CASSDLGEDYGYTF. The CDR3 nucleotides read TGTGCCAGCAGTGATTTGGGGGAGGACTATGGCTACACCTTC.

This chain uses TRBV28 with TRBJ2-6; D might be TRBD1 or TRBD2, each matching 5 bases. The CDR3 totals 17 residues. The germline gives CDR1 MDHEN, CDR2 SYDVKM. Trimming left V 4 bases short and J 0 bases short, with 13 bases between. CDR3 amino acids: CASSSGTSSSGANVLTF. The DNA for the CDR3 is TGTGCCAGCAGTTCCGGGACGTCTAGCTCTGGGGCCAACGTCCTGACTTTC.

V and J are TRBV7-9 and TRBJ2-2, with TRBD2 as a possible D gene (5 bases). CDR1 is SEHNR, CDR2 FQNEAQ, per germline (reference sequence). Trimming took off 3 bases at V and 2 bases at J, with 7 bases between the two ends. The CDR3 is made up of 14 amino acids. The DNA for the CDR3 is TGTGCCAGCAGCTTTGGACTTAACACCGGGGAGCTGTTTTTT. As protein: CASSFGLNTGELFF.

The chain links TRBV7-2 to TRBJ2-3; 11 bases map to TRBD2. Per germline, CDR1 SGHTA and CDR2 FQGNSA. CDR3 length: 17 amino acids. V lost 5 bases, J lost 0 bases, and 7 bases stayed unmatched. CDR3 DNA sequence: TGTGCCAGCAGCAATTCTAGCGGGGGGACTAGCACAGATACGCAGTATTTT. Translation gives CASSNSSGGTSTDTQYF.

The rearrangement uses TRBV7-2 and TRBJ2-5, with D hard to call. The J call may be faulty, since TRBJ2-7 better matches the DNA end. This CDR3 comprises 13 residues. CDR1 and CDR2 from the germline V gene are SGHTA and FQGNSA. CDR3 loop: CASSFDPAYEQYF. As DNA, the CDR3 is TGTGCCAGCAGCTTCGACCCTGCCTACGAGCAGTACTTC.

This clone has only one observation. The rearrangement uses TRBV7-9 and TRBJ1-1, with D possibly TRBD1 on 6 matching bases. The CDR3 is 15 residues long. Germline V CDR1 and CDR2: SEHNR, FQNEAQ (reference sequence). Trimming took off 0 bases at V and 5 bases at J, with 13 bases between the two ends. CDR3 DNA: TGTGCCAGCAGCTTAGCGTGGGGGCAGAGAACTGAAGCTTTCTTT. This gives the protein CASSLAWGQRTEAFF. The full variable domain, its missing parts supplied by reference TRBV7-9 and TRBJ1-1, is DTGVSQNPRHKITKRGQNVTFRCDPISEHNRLYWYRQTLGQGPEFLTYFQNEAQLEKSRLLSDRFSAERPKGSFSTLEIQRTEQGDSAMYLCASSLAWGQRTEAFFGQGTRLTVV.

The rearrangement uses TRBV7-7 and TRBJ2-2, with TRBD1 matching 8 bases. Germline V gives CDR1 SSHAT, CDR2 FNYEAQ (reference sequence). V lost 5 bases to trimming and J lost 4 bases; unmatched junction nucleotides: 9. This CDR3 spans 16 amino acids. The DNA for the CDR3 is TGTGCCAGCAGCCGGTTGACGACAGGGGCCACCGGGGAGCTGTTTTTT. Translated, it gives CASSRLTTGATGELFF.

This clone was observed a single time. V gene TRBV28 combines with J gene TRBJ1-4; 8 nucleotides align to TRBD1. Germline V gene data show CDR1 as MDHEN and CDR2 as SYDVKM. Trimming took 6 bases from V and 6 from J; bases not matched to a gene: 15. CDR3 size: 17 residues. DNA for the CDR3: TGTGCCAGCAGCCCTACACCTCGGACAGGGTTAGATGAAAAACTGTTTTTT. Translating gives CASSPTPRTGLDEKLFF.

The CDR3 is CASSPGGVPSGGYTF. CDR3 nucleotides: TGTGCCAGCAGCCCGGGCGGGGTCCCGTCGGGTGGCTACACCTTC. The chain carries TRBV5-6 and TRBJ1-2; no reliable D call. CDR3 length: 15 amino acids. Germline V gives CDR1 SGHDT, CDR2 YYEEEE. The V end was cut by 4 bases, the J end by 7 bases, with 20 bases between.

V gene TRBV6-6 combines with J gene TRBJ1-2; 8 nucleotides align to TRBD1. CDR3 length: 15 amino acids. Trimming at V came to 1 base and at J to 5 bases, leaving 6 bases not matched to a gene. The germline gives CDR1 MNHNY, CDR2 SVGAGI (reference sequence). The CDR3: CASSYFGTGGYGYTF. In nucleotides, the CDR3 is TGTGCCAGCAGTTACTTCGGGACAGGAGGGTATGGCTACACCTTC.

The rearrangement uses TRBV4-3 and TRBJ2-6; no firm D call. CDR3 size: 16 residues. Germline V lookup: CDR1 LGHNA, CDR2 YSLEER. V was pared by 1 base and J by 0 bases, with 7 bases between. As DNA, the CDR3 is TGCGCCAGCAGCCAAGGTCAGGCCTCTGGGGCCAACGTCCTGACTTTC. Translation gives CASSQGQASGANVLTF.

The chain employs TRBV2 and TRBJ1-3; no firm D call. The CDR3 spans 13 residues. Per germline, CDR1 SNHLY and CDR2 FYNNEI. V shed 5 bases and J shed 4 bases, with 9 bases lying between them. For the CDR3, the DNA is TGTGCCAGCAGTCCGGGCCCCGGAAACACCATATATTTT. Translating gives CASSPGPGNTIYF. The full variable domain, its missing parts supplied by reference TRBV2 and TRBJ1-3, is EPEVTQTPSHQVTQMGQEVILRCVPISNHLYFYWYRQILGQKVEFLVSFYNNEISEKSEIFDDQFSVERPDGSNFTLKIRSTKLEDSAMYFCASSPGPGNTIYFGEGSWLTVV.

V usage is TRBV5-1 and J usage is TRBJ2-1; TRBD2 aligns across 12 bases. CDR3 size: 15 residues. Germline CDR1 reads SGHRS; CDR2 reads YFSETQ. Trimming removed 7 bases from V and 7 bases from J; junction bases left unmatched: 9. The CDR3 nucleotides read TGCGCCAGCGCCTCCCTAGCGGGGGGGGAGAATGAGCAGTTCTTC. This gives the protein CASASLAGGENEQFF.

CDR3 amino acids: CASSAATLGLAVNNEQFF. The CDR3 DNA reads as TGTGCCAGTAGTGCGGCCACATTGGGACTAGCGGTGAACAATGAGCAGTTCTTC. This chain links TRBV19 with TRBJ2-1; 11 bases fit TRBD2. Germline assignment: CDR1 LNHDA and CDR2 SQIVND (reference sequence). The CDR3 has 18 residues. With 5 bases clipped from V and 5 bases from J, the junction kept 14 bases outside the gene matches.

The chain couples TRBV30 to TRBJ1-5; TRBD1 might be the D (5 bases). The CDR3 loop spans 12 amino acids. Germline V CDR1 and CDR2: GTSNPN, SVGIG (reference sequence). The CDR3 DNA reads TGTGCGGTGGGGGGACCCAATCAGCCCCAGCATTTT. Translation: CAVGGPNQPQHF.

The chain recombines TRBV7-2 with TRBJ2-3; D unresolved. There are 12 residues in the CDR3. V lost 6 bases to trimming and J lost 0 bases, with 4 bases between them. Germline V CDR1 and CDR2: SGHTA, FQGNSA. The chain's CDR3 is CASRISTDTQYF. The CDR3 DNA reads as TGTGCCAGCAGAATAAGCACAGATACGCAGTATTTT.

V is TRBV5-4 and J is TRBJ2-5, with 13 nucleotides matching TRBD2. With V trimmed by 3 bases and J by 3 bases, 2 bases remained unmatched. Germline CDR1 reads SGHNT; CDR2 reads YYREEE (reference sequence). The CDR3 loop spans 15 amino acids. The CDR3 DNA is TGTGCCAGCAGCTCCGGGACTAGCGGGAAAGAGACCCAGTACTTC. Encoded protein: CASSSGTSGKETQYF.

J is TRBJ1-4 and V is TRBV7-3; D ambiguous. Looked up from germline, CDR1 is SGHTA and CDR2 is FQGTGA. Trimming took off 0 bases at V and 3 bases at J, with 2 bases between the two ends. There are 13 residues in the CDR3. CDR3 nucleotide sequence: TGTGCCAGCAGCTTAACGTCTAATGAAAAACTGTTTTTT. This encodes CASSLTSNEKLFF.

This chain uses TRBV11-1 with TRBJ1-1, with no clear D. Germline CDR1 SGHAT, CDR2 FQDESV (reference sequence). V lost 1 base and J lost 4, with 7 bases in between. The CDR3 covers 13 residues. This CDR3 reads CASSLGAVTEAFF. CDR3 DNA sequence: TGTGCCAGCAGCTTAGGGGCAGTCACTGAAGCTTTCTTT.

CDR3 residues: CASSLLGGVGNEQFF. Here the CDR3 DNA reads TGTGCCAGCAGCTTGCTAGGGGGAGTGGGGAATGAGCAGTTCTTC. This chain uses TRBV7-2 with TRBJ2-1, with TRBD1 as a possible D gene (6 bases). This CDR3 region has 15 residues. Trimming left V 3 bases short and J 7 bases short, with 16 bases between. Germline V gene sequence: CDR1 SGHTA, CDR2 FQGNSA.